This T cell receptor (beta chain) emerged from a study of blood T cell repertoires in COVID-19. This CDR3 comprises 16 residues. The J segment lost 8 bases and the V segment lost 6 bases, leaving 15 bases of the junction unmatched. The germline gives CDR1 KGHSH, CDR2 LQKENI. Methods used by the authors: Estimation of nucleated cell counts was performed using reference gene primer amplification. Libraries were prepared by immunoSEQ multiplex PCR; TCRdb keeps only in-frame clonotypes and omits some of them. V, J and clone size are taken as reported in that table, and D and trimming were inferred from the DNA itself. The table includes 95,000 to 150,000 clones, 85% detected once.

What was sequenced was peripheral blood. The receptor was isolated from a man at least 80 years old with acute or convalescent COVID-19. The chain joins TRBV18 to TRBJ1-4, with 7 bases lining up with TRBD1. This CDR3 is CASSLSTGIGGEKLFF. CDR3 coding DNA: TGTGCCAGCTCGCTTTCGACAGGGATTGGTGGAGAAAAACTGTTTTTT.